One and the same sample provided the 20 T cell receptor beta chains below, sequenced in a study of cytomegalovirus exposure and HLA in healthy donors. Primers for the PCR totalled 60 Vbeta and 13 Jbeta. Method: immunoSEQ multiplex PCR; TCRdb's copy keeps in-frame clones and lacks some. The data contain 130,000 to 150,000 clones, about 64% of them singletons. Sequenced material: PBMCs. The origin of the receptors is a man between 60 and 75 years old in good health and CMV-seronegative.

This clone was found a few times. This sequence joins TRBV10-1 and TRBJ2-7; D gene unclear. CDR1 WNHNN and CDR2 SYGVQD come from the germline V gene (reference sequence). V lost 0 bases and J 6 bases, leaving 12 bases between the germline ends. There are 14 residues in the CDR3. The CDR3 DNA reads TGCGCCAGCAGTGAGTCTCGAACTTTGAGCGAGCAGTACTTC. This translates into CASSESRTLSEQYF.

The CDR3 is CASSPGQGRSKNTEAFF. For the CDR3, the DNA is TGTGCCAGCAGCCCGGGACAGGGGCGGAGTAAGAACACTGAAGCTTTCTTT. J is TRBJ1-1 and V is TRBV11-2, with 10 bases fitting TRBD1. V was pared by 5 bases and J by 1 base, with 10 bases of the junction left unmatched. CDR1 is SGHAT and CDR2 is FQNNGV in the germline V gene. The CDR3 is made up of 17 amino acids.

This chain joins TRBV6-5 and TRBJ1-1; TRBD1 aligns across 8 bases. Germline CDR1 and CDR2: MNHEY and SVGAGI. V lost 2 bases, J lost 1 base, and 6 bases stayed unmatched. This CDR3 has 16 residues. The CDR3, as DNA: TGTGCCAGCAGTTACAACCAGGGGGCTTGGAACACTGAAGCTTTCTTT. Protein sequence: CASSYNQGAWNTEAFF.

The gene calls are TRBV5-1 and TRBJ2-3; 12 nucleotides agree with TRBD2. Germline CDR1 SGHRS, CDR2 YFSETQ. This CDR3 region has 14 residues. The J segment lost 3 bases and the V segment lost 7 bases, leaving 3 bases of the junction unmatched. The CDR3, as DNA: TGCGCCAGCCGACTAGCGGGAGCGACAGATACGCAGTATTTT. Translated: CASRLAGATDTQYF.

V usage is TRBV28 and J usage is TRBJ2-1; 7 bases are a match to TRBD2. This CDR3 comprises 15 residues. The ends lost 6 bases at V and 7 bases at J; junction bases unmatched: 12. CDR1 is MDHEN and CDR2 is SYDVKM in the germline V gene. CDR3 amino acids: CASRTSGNSWNEQFF. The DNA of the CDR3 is TGTGCCAGCAGAACGAGCGGGAATTCTTGGAATGAGCAGTTCTTC.

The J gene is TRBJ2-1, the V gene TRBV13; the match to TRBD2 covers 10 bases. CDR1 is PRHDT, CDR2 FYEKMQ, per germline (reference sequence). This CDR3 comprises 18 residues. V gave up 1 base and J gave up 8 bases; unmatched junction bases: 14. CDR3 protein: CASSLVSGLAGVVDEQFF. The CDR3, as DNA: TGTGCCAGCAGCTTAGTAAGTGGGCTAGCGGGAGTTGTCGATGAGCAGTTCTTC. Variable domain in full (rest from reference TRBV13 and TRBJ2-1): AAGVIQSPRHLIKEKRETATLKCYPIPRHDTVYWYQQGPGQDPQFLISFYEKMQSDKGSIPDRFSAQQFSDYHSELNMSSLELGDSALYFCASSLVSGLAGVVDEQFFGPGTRLTVL.

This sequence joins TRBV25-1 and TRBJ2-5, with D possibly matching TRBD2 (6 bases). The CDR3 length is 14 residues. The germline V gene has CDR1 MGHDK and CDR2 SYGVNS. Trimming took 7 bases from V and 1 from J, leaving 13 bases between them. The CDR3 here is CASKETRPQETQYF. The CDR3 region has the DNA TGTGCCAGCAAGGAGACTAGACCCCAAGAGACCCAGTACTTC.

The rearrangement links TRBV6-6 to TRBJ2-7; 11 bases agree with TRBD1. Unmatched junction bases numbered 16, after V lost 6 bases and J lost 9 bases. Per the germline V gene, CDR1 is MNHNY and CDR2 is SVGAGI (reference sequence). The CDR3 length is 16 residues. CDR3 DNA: TGTGCCAGCAGCCCCCGGGACAGGGGGTCAGGGGCGGGGCAGTACTTC. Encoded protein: CASSPRDRGSGAGQYF.

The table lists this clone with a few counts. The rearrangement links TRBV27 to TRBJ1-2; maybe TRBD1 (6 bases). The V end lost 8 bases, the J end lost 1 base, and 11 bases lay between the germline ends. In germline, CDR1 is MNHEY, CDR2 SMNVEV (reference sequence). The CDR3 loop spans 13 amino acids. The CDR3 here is CASSDRFNYGYTF. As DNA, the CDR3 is TGTGCCAGCTCGGACAGATTTAACTATGGCTACACCTTC.

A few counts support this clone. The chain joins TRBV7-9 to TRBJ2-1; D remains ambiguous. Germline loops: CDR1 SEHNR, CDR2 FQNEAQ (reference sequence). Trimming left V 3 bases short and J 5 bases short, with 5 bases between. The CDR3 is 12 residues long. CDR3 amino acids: CASSFPDNEQFF. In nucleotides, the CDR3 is TGTGCCAGCAGCTTCCCAGACAATGAGCAGTTCTTC. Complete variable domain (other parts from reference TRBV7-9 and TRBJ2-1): DTGVSQNPRHKITKRGQNVTFRCDPISEHNRLYWYRQTLGQGPEFLTYFQNEAQLEKSRLLSDRFSAERPKGSFSTLEIQRTEQGDSAMYLCASSFPDNEQFFGPGTRLTVL.

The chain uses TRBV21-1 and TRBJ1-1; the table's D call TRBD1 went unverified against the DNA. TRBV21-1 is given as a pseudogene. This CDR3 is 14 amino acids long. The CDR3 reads CASITTGGDREDFF. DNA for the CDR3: TGTGCCAGCATTACCACTGGGGGTGACAGGGAGGATTTCTTT.

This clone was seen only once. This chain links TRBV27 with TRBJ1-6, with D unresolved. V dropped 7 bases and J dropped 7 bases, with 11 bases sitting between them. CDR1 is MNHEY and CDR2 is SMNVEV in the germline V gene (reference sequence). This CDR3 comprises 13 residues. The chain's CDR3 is CASIARVNSPLHF. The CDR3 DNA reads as TGTGCCAGCATAGCGAGGGTAAATTCACCCCTCCACTTT.

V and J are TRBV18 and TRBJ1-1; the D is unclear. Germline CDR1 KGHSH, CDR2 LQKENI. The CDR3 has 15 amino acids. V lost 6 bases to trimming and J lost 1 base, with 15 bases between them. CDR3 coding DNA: TGTGCCAGCTCCCTTCGGAGGGCCGGGAACACTGAAGCTTTCTTT. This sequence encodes CASSLRRAGNTEAFF.

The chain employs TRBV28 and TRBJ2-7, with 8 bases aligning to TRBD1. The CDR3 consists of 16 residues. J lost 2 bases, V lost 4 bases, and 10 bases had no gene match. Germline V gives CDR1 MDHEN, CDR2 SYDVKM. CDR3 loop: CASSSPSRTGTYEQYF. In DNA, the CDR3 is TGTGCCAGCAGTTCCCCTTCCCGGACAGGGACCTACGAGCAGTACTTC.

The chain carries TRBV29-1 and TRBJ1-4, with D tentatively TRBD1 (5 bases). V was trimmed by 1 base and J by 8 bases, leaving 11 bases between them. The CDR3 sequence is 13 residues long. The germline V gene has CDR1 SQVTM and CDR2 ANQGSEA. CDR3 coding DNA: TGCAGCGTTGAAGGGCAGGGTGAGGAAAAACTGTTTTTT. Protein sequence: CSVEGQGEEKLFF.

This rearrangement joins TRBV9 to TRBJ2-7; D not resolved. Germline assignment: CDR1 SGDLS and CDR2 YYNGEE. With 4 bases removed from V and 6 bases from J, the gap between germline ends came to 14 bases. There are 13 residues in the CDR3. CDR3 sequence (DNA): TGTGCCAGCAGCTTCACTGCCTCTAGCGAGCAGTACTTC. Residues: CASSFTASSEQYF.

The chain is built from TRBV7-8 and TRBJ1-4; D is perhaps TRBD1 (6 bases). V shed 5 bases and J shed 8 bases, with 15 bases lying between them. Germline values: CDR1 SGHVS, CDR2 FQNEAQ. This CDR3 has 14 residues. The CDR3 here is CASSQTGSDEKLFF. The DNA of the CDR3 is TGTGCCAGCAGCCAGACAGGATCGGACGAAAAACTGTTTTTT.

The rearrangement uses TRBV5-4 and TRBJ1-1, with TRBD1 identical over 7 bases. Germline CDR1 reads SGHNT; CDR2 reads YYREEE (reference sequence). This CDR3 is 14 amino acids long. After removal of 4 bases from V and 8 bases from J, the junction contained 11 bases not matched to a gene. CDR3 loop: CASSAGQAKWEAFF. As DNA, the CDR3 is TGTGCCAGCAGCGCCGGACAGGCAAAGTGGGAAGCTTTCTTT. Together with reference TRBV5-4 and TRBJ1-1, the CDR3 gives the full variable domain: ETGVTQSPTHLIKTRGQQVTLRCSSQSGHNTVSWYQQALGQGPQFIFQYYREEENGRGNFPPRFSGLQFPNYSSELNVNALELDDSALYLCASSAGQAKWEAFFGQGTRLTVV.

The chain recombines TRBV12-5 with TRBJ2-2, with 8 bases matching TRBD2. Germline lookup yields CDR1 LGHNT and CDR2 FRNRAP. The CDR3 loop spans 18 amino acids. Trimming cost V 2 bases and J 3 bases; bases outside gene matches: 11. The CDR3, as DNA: TGTGCTAGTGGTTTGTCTTACAGTCGGGAGGGAGACACCGGGGAGCTGTTTTTT. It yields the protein CASGLSYSREGDTGELFF.

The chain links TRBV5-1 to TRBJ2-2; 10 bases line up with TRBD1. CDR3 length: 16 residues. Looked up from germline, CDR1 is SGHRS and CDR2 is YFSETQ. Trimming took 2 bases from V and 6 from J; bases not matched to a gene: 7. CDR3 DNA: TGCGCCAGCAGCTTAGACGGACAGGGGGGGCCCGGGGAGCTGTTTTTT. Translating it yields CASSLDGQGGPGELFF.